This TCR beta chain came from a study of cytomegalovirus exposure and HLA in healthy donors. It was with 60 Vbeta and 13 Jbeta primers that the PCR ran. This table comes from immunoSEQ multiplex PCR, and its TCRdb copy is limited to in-frame clones, with some not included. The data show roughly 220,000 clones, just under 70% seen once. This CDR3 spans 17 amino acids. Per germline, CDR1 SGHTA and CDR2 FQGTGA. V shed 1 base, J shed 5 bases, and the junction held 9 bases outside the gene matches. The sequence was obtained from a man between 35 and 55 years old in good health and CMV-seropositive. The sequencing sample was made of PBMCs. This chain joins TRBV7-3 and TRBJ2-3; 10 nucleotides align to TRBD1. The CDR3 region is CASSLMGGQGREDTQYF. CDR3 sequence (DNA): TGTGCCAGCAGCTTAATGGGGGGACAGGGGAGGGAAGATACGCAGTATTTT.